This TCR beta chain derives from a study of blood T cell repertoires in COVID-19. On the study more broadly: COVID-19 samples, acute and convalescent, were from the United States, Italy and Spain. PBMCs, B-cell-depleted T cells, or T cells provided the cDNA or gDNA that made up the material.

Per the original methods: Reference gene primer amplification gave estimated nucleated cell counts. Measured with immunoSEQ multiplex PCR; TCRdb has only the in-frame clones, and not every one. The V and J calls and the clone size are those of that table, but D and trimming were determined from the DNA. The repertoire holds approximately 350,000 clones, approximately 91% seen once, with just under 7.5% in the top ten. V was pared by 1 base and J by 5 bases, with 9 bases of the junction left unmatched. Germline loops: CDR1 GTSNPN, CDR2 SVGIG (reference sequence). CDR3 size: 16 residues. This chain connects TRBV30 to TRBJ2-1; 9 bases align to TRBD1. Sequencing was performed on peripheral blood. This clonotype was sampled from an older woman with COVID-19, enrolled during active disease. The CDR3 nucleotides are TGTGCCTGGAGTGCCGGACAGGGGCCCCGTAACAATGAGCAGTTCTTC. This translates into CAWSAGQGPRNNEQFF.